These 16 T cell receptor beta chains were sequenced from one sample in a study of T-cell memory formation after mild COVID-19. TCRdb passed the 5' RACE reads through MiXCR, listing each CDR3 protein once. In the table there are 200,000 or so distinct CDR3 sequences, about 9.2% of which are singletons. Sequencing was carried out using PBMCs or a T cell subset sorted from them (not recorded which). These receptors originate from a man between 18 and 29 years old who had mild COVID-19 (a few samples of this study predate the infection). Cell type and time point are not known.

The rearrangement uses TRBV7-9 and TRBJ2-1; D unresolved. The germline V gene encodes CDR1 SEHNR and CDR2 FQNEAQ (reference sequence). The CDR3 runs 10 residues. With 8 bases removed from V and 11 bases from J, the gap between germline ends came to 10 bases. CDR3: CASGGPKQFF. CDR3 nucleotides: TGTGCCAGCGGTGGCCCCAAGCAGTTCTTC.

This clonotype has more than one count but fewer than ten. V usage is TRBV7-2 and J usage is TRBJ1-1; D ambiguous. Germline CDR1 is SGHTA and CDR2 is FQGNSA. The CDR3 is 15 residues long. Trimming cost V 0 bases and J 3 bases, with 11 bases left between them. Here the CDR3 reads CASSLARGGDTEAFF. The CDR3 DNA is TGTGCCAGCAGCTTAGCTAGAGGTGGTGACACTGAAGCTTTCTTT.

This clonotype was counted many times. The chain combines TRBV5-1 with TRBJ1-5; the D gene is possibly TRBD1 (6 bases). Germline V gene lookup returns CDR1 SGHRS and CDR2 YFSETQ. This CDR3 comprises 14 residues. The V end was cut by 2 bases, the J end by 8 bases, with 14 bases between. In nucleotides, the CDR3 is TGCGCCAGCAGCTTCAGCGGGGGCCAGGAGCCCCAGCATTTT. The encoded protein is CASSFSGGQEPQHF.

This sequence joins TRBV7-9 and TRBJ2-2; 10 bases line up with TRBD1. This CDR3 has 17 amino acids. In germline, CDR1 is SEHNR, CDR2 FQNEAQ (reference sequence). V gave up 5 bases and J gave up 6 bases; unmatched junction bases: 12. This CDR3 is CASSLRTGQGRSGELFF. As DNA, the CDR3 is TGTGCCAGCAGCCTTCGGACGGGACAGGGGAGGTCCGGGGAGCTGTTTTTT.

The V and J genes are TRBV7-2 and TRBJ1-1; no definite D call. CDR1 SGHTA and CDR2 FQGNSA come from the germline V gene. V was shortened by 1 base and J by 1 base, with 10 bases between the two germline ends. CDR3 length: 15 amino acids. CDR3 bases: TGTGCCAGCAGCTTAGGGCGGGCGACGAACACTGAAGCTTTCTTT. Its translation: CASSLGRATNTEAFF. Drawing the rest from reference TRBV7-2 and TRBJ1-1, the complete variable domain is GAGVSQSPSNKVTEKGKDVELRCDPISGHTALYWYRQSLGQGLEFLIYFQGNSAPDKSGLPSDRFSAERTGGSVSTLTIQRTQQEDSAVYLCASSLGRATNTEAFFGQGTRLTVV.

This clonotype has ten or more counts. The rearrangement uses TRBV7-3 and TRBJ2-5; D is uncertain. The CDR3 has 14 amino acids. Germline values: CDR1 SGHTA, CDR2 FQGTGA. V lost 5 bases and J 2 bases, leaving 12 bases between the germline ends. The CDR3 loop is CASSPTATQETQYF. As DNA, the CDR3 is TGTGCCAGCAGCCCCACGGCAACTCAAGAGACCCAGTACTTC.

This clonotype turned up a few times. The chain is built from TRBV28 and TRBJ2-7, with a possible D match to TRBD2 (6 bases). CDR1 is MDHEN and CDR2 is SYDVKM in the germline V gene. V lost 10 bases and J lost 0, with 19 bases in between. This CDR3 has 15 amino acids. CDR3 amino acids: CATTRRGGSSYEQYV. The CDR3 nucleotides read TGTGCCACCACGCGGCGGGGTGGGAGCTCCTACGAGCAGTACGTC.

The rearrangement uses TRBV5-4 and TRBJ1-1, with D tentatively TRBD1 (5 bases). This CDR3 has 17 amino acids. Germline assignment: CDR1 SGHNT and CDR2 YYREEE (reference sequence). V gave up 0 bases and J gave up 5 bases, with 20 bases separating them. CDR3 in amino acids: CASSLGGAVEGRTEAFF. The DNA for the CDR3 is TGTGCCAGCAGCTTGGGCGGGGCGGTGGAGGGTCGGACTGAAGCTTTCTTT.

This clonotype has a count of ten or more. The V call is TRBV5-1, the J call TRBJ2-3, with D tentatively TRBD2 (5 bases). Germline V CDR1 and CDR2: SGHRS, YFSETQ. The length of the CDR3 is 14 residues. The germline V and J ends were trimmed by 3 bases and 3 bases, with 11 bases remaining between them. DNA for the CDR3: TGCGCCAGCAGCTCCCGGGGTGAGACAGATACGCAGTATTTT. Its protein is CASSSRGETDTQYF.

This clonotype showed up just a few times. The chain recombines TRBV6-5 with TRBJ1-6, with D unresolved. Germline assignment: CDR1 MNHEY and CDR2 SVGAGI. The CDR3 length is 15 residues. V shed 5 bases and J shed 9 bases, with 17 bases lying between them. The CDR3 protein is CASSHGPPESSPLHF. CDR3 sequence (DNA): TGTGCCAGCAGTCACGGCCCCCCGGAGAGTTCACCCCTCCACTTT.

This clonotype came up many times. This rearrangement joins TRBV11-1 to TRBJ1-1; TRBD1 matches 9 bases. V was pared by 5 bases and J by 4 bases, with 2 bases of the junction left unmatched. CDR3 length: 13 residues. Germline V gene data show CDR1 as SGHAT and CDR2 as FQDESV (reference sequence). The CDR3 region is CASSQDRGTEAFF. The DNA for the CDR3 is TGTGCCAGCAGCCAGGACAGGGGCACTGAAGCTTTCTTT.

This clonotype was observed a few times. The rearrangement uses TRBV20-1 and TRBJ2-7, with unresolved D. The CDR3 totals 12 residues. Trimming removed 3 bases at V and 2 bases at J, with 8 bases between. Germline assignment: CDR1 DFQATT and CDR2 SNEGSKA (reference sequence). CDR3 sequence: CSASVSTYEQYV. CDR3 sequence (DNA): TGCAGTGCTAGTGTCAGTACCTACGAGCAGTACGTC.

This clonotype was seen only a few times. The rearrangement uses TRBV5-1 and TRBJ1-1, with D uncertain. The CDR3 sequence is 14 residues long. Germline CDR1 reads SGHRS; CDR2 reads YFSETQ. V gave up 0 bases and J gave up 3 bases, with 9 bases separating them. CDR3 amino acids: CASSLVGQDTEAFF. The CDR3 DNA reads TGCGCCAGCAGCTTGGTTGGGCAGGACACTGAAGCTTTCTTT.

The chain joins TRBV5-1 to TRBJ2-2; D unclear. There are 15 residues in the CDR3. V lost 2 bases to trimming and J lost 0 bases, with 8 bases between them. Germline assignment: CDR1 SGHRS and CDR2 YFSETQ. The CDR3 coding sequence is TGCGCCAGCAGCTTTCGCAACTCGAACACCGGGGAGCTGTTTTTT. It is translated as CASSFRNSNTGELFF.

This sequence joins TRBV20-1 and TRBJ1-5; D is unresolved. The CDR3 covers 15 residues. V was shortened by 1 base and J by 0 bases, with 10 bases between the two germline ends. The germline V gene has CDR1 DFQATT and CDR2 SNEGSKA (reference sequence). In nucleotides, the CDR3 is TGCAGTGCTAGAGTCTTGGGTTATAGCAATCAGCCCCAGCATTTT. It yields the protein CSARVLGYSNQPQHF.

A few counts support this clonotype. The chain joins TRBV20-1 to TRBJ1-1; a possible D gene is TRBD1 (6 bases). Between the trimmed V and J ends, which lost 6 bases and 5 bases, there was a span of 16 bases. CDR1 is DFQATT, CDR2 SNEGSKA, per germline (reference sequence). The CDR3 totals 13 residues. The CDR3, as DNA: TGCAGTGCGATACGGGGGCTCGGGACTGAAGCTTTCTTT. The encoded protein is CSAIRGLGTEAFF.